Listed here are 8 T cell receptor beta chains from one sample, sequenced in a study of T cell repertoires in cytomegalovirus infection. No antigen has been assigned to these receptors. One entry per CDR3 protein results from TCRdb running MiXCR on the reads. The profile covers about 920,000 distinct CDR3 sequences, with roughly 30% appearing a single time and 10% to 15% taken by the ten largest. The sequencing here drew on cultured CD8+ T cells from PBMCs, taken from culture after CMV antigen stimulation. Source of these receptors: a human donor in good health (CMV status not recorded). Some clones in this sample may be carry-over from other donors' samples.

The V call is TRBV10-3, the J call TRBJ2-1; D may correspond to TRBD1 or TRBD2 (6 bases each). The CDR3 is made up of 18 amino acids. Germline values: CDR1 ENHRY, CDR2 SYGVKD. V gave up 7 bases and J gave up 3 bases, with 25 bases separating them. CDR3 sequence: CAITKLPGGGGGYNEQFF. The CDR3 DNA sequence: TGTGCCATCACCAAACTTCCAGGAGGGGGTGGGGGCTACAATGAGCAGTTCTTC.

In this sample, this clonotype turned up many times. The chain combines TRBV7-8 with TRBJ2-7; D is unresolved. The CDR3 length is 14 residues. V gave up 0 bases and J gave up 3 bases, with 9 bases separating them. Germline-derived CDR1 and CDR2 are SGHVS and FQNEAQ. CDR3 sequence: CASSLAADFYEQYF. The CDR3 coding sequence is TGTGCCAGCAGCTTAGCAGCAGATTTCTACGAGCAGTACTTC.

This clonotype was counted between two and nine times. The chain couples TRBV5-5 to TRBJ1-2; D uncertain. The CDR3 consists of 15 residues. Trimming cost V 3 bases and J 3 bases, with 15 bases left between them. The germline gives CDR1 SGHKS, CDR2 YYEKEE (reference sequence). DNA for the CDR3: TGTGCCAGCAGCTCCTCAGGCGTATCTTACTATGGCTACACCTTC. Translation gives CASSSSGVSYYGYTF.

In this sample, this clonotype turned up many times. This chain connects TRBV7-6 to TRBJ2-5; D remains unclear. This CDR3 has 11 residues. Trimming stripped 1 base from V and 9 bases from J, with 6 bases between. From germline, CDR1 is SGHVS and CDR2 FNYEAQ. The CDR3 loop reads CASSLDLPQYF. CDR3 DNA: TGTGCCAGCAGCTTAGACCTTCCCCAGTACTTC.

The rearrangement links TRBV7-6 to TRBJ2-3; D might be TRBD2 (6 bases). V dropped 6 bases and J dropped 6 bases, with 10 bases sitting between them. CDR1 is SGHVS, CDR2 FNYEAQ, per germline. The CDR3 is 12 amino acids. The CDR3 nucleotides are TGTGCCAGCAGACTAGCTTCGGATACGCAGTATTTT. It is translated as CASRLASDTQYF.

CDR3: CASSPAGDSVTDTQYF. In DNA form, the CDR3 reads TGTGCCAGCAGCCCAGCGGGGGATTCCGTCACAGATACGCAGTATTTT. The chain combines TRBV27 with TRBJ2-3; TRBD2 matches 8 bases. Trimming took 6 bases from V and 2 from J; bases not matched to a gene: 10. Per the germline V gene, CDR1 is MNHEY and CDR2 is SMNVEV (reference sequence). This CDR3 comprises 16 residues.

This chain connects TRBV20-1 to TRBJ2-7; D is unresolved. The CDR3 extends over 13 amino acids. V shed 0 bases and J shed 3 bases, with 9 bases lying between them. The germline gives CDR1 DFQATT, CDR2 SNEGSKA (reference sequence). The CDR3 nucleotides read TGCAGTGCTAGAGATCGTAGCCGCTACGAGCAGTACTTC. It is translated as CSARDRSRYEQYF.

This clonotype was seen more than once but under ten times. The gene calls are TRBV28 and TRBJ1-5, with D perhaps matching TRBD1 (5 bases). Trimming cost V 8 bases and J 5 bases, with 16 bases left between them. Germline V lookup: CDR1 MDHEN, CDR2 SYDVKM. The CDR3 is made up of 14 amino acids. CDR3 nucleotides: TGTGCCAGCGTACCCAGGGATAGGTATCAGCCCCAGCATTTT. Its translation is CASVPRDRYQPQHF.